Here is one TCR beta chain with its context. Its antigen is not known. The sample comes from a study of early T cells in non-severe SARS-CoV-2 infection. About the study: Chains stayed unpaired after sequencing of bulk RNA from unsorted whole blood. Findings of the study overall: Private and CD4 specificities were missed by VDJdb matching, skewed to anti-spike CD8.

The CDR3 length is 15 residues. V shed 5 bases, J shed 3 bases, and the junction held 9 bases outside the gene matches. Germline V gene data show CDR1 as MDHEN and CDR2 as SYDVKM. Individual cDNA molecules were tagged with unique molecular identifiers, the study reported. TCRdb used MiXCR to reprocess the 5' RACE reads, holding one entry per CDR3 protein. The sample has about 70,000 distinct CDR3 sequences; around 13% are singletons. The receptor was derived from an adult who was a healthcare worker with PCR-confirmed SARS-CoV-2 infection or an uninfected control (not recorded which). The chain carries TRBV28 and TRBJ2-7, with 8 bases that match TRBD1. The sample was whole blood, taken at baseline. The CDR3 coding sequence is TGTGCCAGCAGTACCCCCGGGACAGGAAACTACGAGCAGTACTTC. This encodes CASSTPGTGNYEQYF.